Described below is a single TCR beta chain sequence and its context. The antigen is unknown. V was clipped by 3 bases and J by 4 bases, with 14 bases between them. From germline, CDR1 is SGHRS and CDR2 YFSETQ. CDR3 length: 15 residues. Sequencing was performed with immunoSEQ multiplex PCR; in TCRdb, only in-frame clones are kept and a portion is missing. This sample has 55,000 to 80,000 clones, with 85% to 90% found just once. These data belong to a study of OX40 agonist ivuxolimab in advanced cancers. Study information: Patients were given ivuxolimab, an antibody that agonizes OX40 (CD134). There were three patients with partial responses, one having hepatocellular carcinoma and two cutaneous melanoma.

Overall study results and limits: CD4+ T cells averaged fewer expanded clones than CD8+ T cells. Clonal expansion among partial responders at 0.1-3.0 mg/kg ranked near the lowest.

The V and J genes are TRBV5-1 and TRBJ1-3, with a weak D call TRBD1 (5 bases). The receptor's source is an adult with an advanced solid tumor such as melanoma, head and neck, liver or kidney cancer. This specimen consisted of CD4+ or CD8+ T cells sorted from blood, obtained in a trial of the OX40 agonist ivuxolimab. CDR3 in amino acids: CASSSTVGAGNTIYF. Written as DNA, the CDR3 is TGCGCCAGCAGCTCGACAGTCGGAGCCGGAAACACCATATATTTT.